This TCR beta chain was profiled in a study of blood T cell repertoires in COVID-19. About the study: The United States, Italy and Spain supplied acute and convalescent COVID-19 samples. T cells, B-cell-depleted T cells, or PBMCs provided the cDNA or gDNA that served as material.

Assay used: immunoSEQ multiplex PCR; TCRdb lists only in-frame clones, some missing. The table includes 230,000 or so clones, around 90% detected once. V lost 5 bases and J lost 3, with 9 bases in between. The CDR3 loop spans 13 amino acids. Germline CDR1 is ENHRY and CDR2 is SYGVKD. Allocation to cohorts depended on clinical history reported by the participants. The clonotype comes from a woman aged 50 to 65 with acute COVID-19. Input material: PBMCs or T cells enriched from blood (not recorded which). The rearrangement uses TRBV10-3 and TRBJ2-3; TRBD1 might be the D (6 bases). CDR3 amino acids: CAISNRETDTQYF. DNA for the CDR3: TGTGCCATCAGTAACAGGGAGACAGATACGCAGTATTTT.